There are many counts of the clone carrying this T cell receptor beta chain. As yet, its antigen is unknown. Read data end 3 residues before the CDR3 end; the end is taken from the germline J gene. The entry originates in a study of T cell clonality in common variable immunodeficiency. Blood samples were heparinized, 5 to 8 ml per donor. Only in-frame clones appear in the TCRdb table, and some are missing; sequencing was by immunoSEQ multiplex PCR. The sample presents around 45,000 clones, none singletons. The study's findings and limits: CVID subjects shared fewer TCRbeta clones than healthy controls did. T cell subpopulation sequencing would be needed to explain CVID clonality.

Germline V gene data show CDR1 as KGHSH and CDR2 as LQKENI. The V end lost 3 bases, the J end lost 4 bases, and 9 bases lay between the germline ends. The CDR3 runs to 13 residues. The J gene is TRBJ1-2, the V gene TRBV18, with a tentative D call TRBD1 (6 bases). The sequencing sample was made of peripheral blood mononuclear cells. This TCR was sampled from a person aged 18 to 75 in good health. The CDR3 bases that were read are TGTGCCAGCTCACCGACAGGCAGCTATGGC. Translation: CASSPTGSYG. The entire CDR3 sequence reads CASSPTGSYGYTF.